This TCR beta chain was recovered during a study of T cell responses to AZD1222 COVID-19 vaccine. Study in general: Pooled in the analysis were second doses at about 4 or about 12 weeks.

TCRdb's table, derived via immunoSEQ multiplex PCR, lists solely in-frame clones and lacks some. The table records under 200,000 clones, 88% of them present only once. In germline, CDR1 is MNHEY, CDR2 SVGAGI. This CDR3 region has 13 residues. V was cut by 7 bases and J by 2 bases, with 9 bases left in between. This TCR came from an adult in good health. The sample consisted of peripheral blood, taken on day 0 of AZD1222 vaccination. The J gene is TRBJ1-5, the V gene TRBV6-5; D is possibly TRBD1 (5 bases). CDR3 sequence: CASKDSGNQPQHF. The CDR3 bases are TGTGCCAGCAAAGACAGCGGCAATCAGCCCCAGCATTTT.